This TCR beta chain was identified during a study of blood T cell repertoires in COVID-19. Across the study: Sample material is recorded as cDNA or gDNA derived from T cells, B-cell-depleted T cells, or PBMCs.

The repertoire was sequenced with immunoSEQ multiplex PCR; TCRdb's copy has only in-frame clones and lacks some. The sample has some 390,000 clones, more than 75% seen once. Trimming removed 3 bases at V and 4 bases at J, with 12 bases between. Germline assignment: CDR1 LNHDA and CDR2 SQIVND (reference sequence). The CDR3 is 14 amino acids. Sequenced: peripheral blood. The clonotype originates from a human donor in a cohort sampled during active COVID-19. The rearrangement links TRBV19 to TRBJ1-1, with D tentatively TRBD1 (6 bases). CDR3 sequence reads: CASSIGQSGTEAFF. CDR3 sequence (DNA): TGTGCCAGTAGTATCGGACAGTCGGGCACTGAAGCTTTCTTT.